This entry concerns a single TCR beta chain. Its antigen is not identified. The sample belongs to a study of shared clonotypes between healthy human individuals. Study-wide findings and caveats: On the whole, naive subsets had larger estimated richness than memory subsets had.

Only CD45RO-negative cells positively selected for CCR7 counted as naive CD8 cells, so terminally differentiated effector memory CD45RA+ cells were excluded. Donors comprised only Caucasian adults living in Nashville, Tennessee. Some clones are missing from TCRdb's copy, which holds only in-frame ones; the method was immunoSEQ multiplex PCR. The sample has 650,000 to 800,000 clones, 92% seen once. The sequenced material came from naive CD8+ T cells sorted from blood. This clonotype was obtained from a young man in good health.

The CDR3 sequence: CASSSQRGGSGPEAFF. The CDR3 DNA reads TGTGCCAGCAGCTCCCAACGTGGGGGGTCGGGACCTGAAGCTTTCTTT. The genes are TRBV7-6 and TRBJ1-1, with D possibly TRBD1 on 5 matching bases. This CDR3 spans 16 amino acids. The V gene's germline CDR1 is SGHVS and CDR2 FNYEAQ. Trimming took off 4 bases at V and 6 bases at J, with 21 bases between the two ends.